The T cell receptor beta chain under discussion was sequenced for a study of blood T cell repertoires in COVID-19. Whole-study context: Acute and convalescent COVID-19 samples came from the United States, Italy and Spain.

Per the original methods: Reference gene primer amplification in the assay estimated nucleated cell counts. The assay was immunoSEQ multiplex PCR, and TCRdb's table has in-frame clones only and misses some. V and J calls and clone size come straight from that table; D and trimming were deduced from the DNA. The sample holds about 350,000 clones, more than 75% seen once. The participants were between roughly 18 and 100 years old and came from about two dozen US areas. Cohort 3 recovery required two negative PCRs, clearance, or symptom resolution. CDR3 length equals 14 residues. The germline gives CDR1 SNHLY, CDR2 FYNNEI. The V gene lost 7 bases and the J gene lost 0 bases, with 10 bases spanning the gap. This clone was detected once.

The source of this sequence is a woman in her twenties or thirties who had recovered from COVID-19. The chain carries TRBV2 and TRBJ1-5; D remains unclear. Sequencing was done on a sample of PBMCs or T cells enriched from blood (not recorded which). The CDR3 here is CASKSTNSNQPQHF. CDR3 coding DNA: TGTGCCAGCAAGTCGACAAATAGCAATCAGCCCCAGCATTTT.